This record concerns one T cell receptor (beta chain) sequence. The data were obtained in a study of shared clonotypes between healthy human individuals. The table came from immunoSEQ multiplex PCR; TCRdb's copy has only in-frame clones and leaves some out. The table records 2 million to 2.5 million clones, just under 95% of them present only once. V dropped 1 base and J dropped 4 bases, with 8 bases sitting between them. The germline gives CDR1 MGHRA, CDR2 YSYEKL. The CDR3 contains 14 residues. Terminally differentiated effector memory CD45RA+ cells were excluded from the naive CD8 cells, which were CD45RO-negative and positively selected for CCR7.

The chain links TRBV4-1 to TRBJ2-1; D is undetermined. This TCR was recovered from a man in his late teens or twenties in good health. Sequencing was performed on naive CD8+ T cells sorted from blood. DNA for the CDR3: TGCGCCAGCAGCCAAGCCCCCGGTTACAATGAGCAGTTCTTC. Protein sequence: CASSQAPGYNEQFF.